This is a list of T cell receptor beta chains from one sample in a study of regulatory and conventional T cells in breast cancer. Using its own MiXCR run on the PCR reads, TCRdb lists one record per CDR3 protein. This sample has more than 15,000 distinct CDR3 sequences; around a third occur once, and the top ten carry approximately 1.5%. The specimen sequenced was conventional T cells from blood. The receptors were gathered from a female donor in good health. The CDR3 runs from the conserved cysteine through the conserved F or W. D genes are given only for firm matches. Not all rows give a size; the values are once, few, many and, for expanded clones, a class.

V	size	D	J	DNA	CDR3
TRBV5-1	once	NA	TRBJ2-2	TGCGCCAGCAGCCGAGGGCCACTCGCGAACACCGGGGAGCTGTTTTTT	CASSRGPLANTGELFF
TRBV19	NA	TRBD1	TRBJ1-5	TGTGCCAGTAAGCTGGACAGGGCGGCACAGCCCCAGCATTTT	CASKLDRAAQPQHF
TRBV27	few	NA	TRBJ1-1	TGTGCCAGCAGTTTATGGGGGGGAGCCGCTGAAGCTTTCTTT	CASSLWGGAAEAFF
TRBV28	NA	NA	TRBJ2-1	TGTGCCAGCAGTTTACATTCCTCCTACAATGAGCAGTTCTTC	CASSLHSSYNEQFF
TRBV4-1	NA	TRBD1	TRBJ2-1	TGCGCCAGCAGCCAAGGACAGGGGGTAGGCAATGAGCAGTTCTTC	CASSQGQGVGNEQFF
TRBV28	few	TRBD1	TRBJ1-3	TGTGCCAGCAGTCCGGGACAGCCATACGGAAACACCATATATTTT	CASSPGQPYGNTIYF
TRBV30	medium-sized	TRBD2	TRBJ2-4	TGTGCCTGGGACCATCGGAGTAGCGGGAGTTTTGGCAAAAACATTCAGTACTTC	CAWDHRSSGSFGKNIQYF
TRBV5-1	NA	TRBD1	TRBJ2-1	TGCGCCAGCAGCTTGGCTCAGGCAGGGGGCATCTACAATGAGCAGTTCTTC	CASSLAQAGGIYNEQFF
TRBV12-3/TRBV12-4	few	NA	TRBJ2-2	TGTGCCAGCACCTTAGGGGGTAGGGACACCGGGGAGCTGTTTTTT	CASTLGGRDTGELFF
TRBV5-1	NA	NA	TRBJ2-1	TGCGCCAGCAGTCTCACCGGGACAATTTTCAATGAGCAGTTCTTC	CASSLTGTIFNEQFF
TRBV24-1	medium-sized	NA	TRBJ2-4	TGTGCCACCAGTGATTTTAACATTCAGTACTTC	CATSDFNIQYF
TRBV4-1	few	NA	TRBJ2-3	TGCGCCAGCAGCCAAGGGGGGACACCCAGCACAGATACGCAGTATTTT	CASSQGGTPSTDTQYF
TRBV7-6	NA	NA	TRBJ2-3	TGTGCCAGCAGCGGTAGACTTGGCACGCAGTATTTT	CASSGRLGTQYF
TRBV5-6	NA	NA	TRBJ2-7	TGTGCCAGCAGCCTAGAAGGCTACGAGCAGTACTTC	CASSLEGYEQYF
TRBV7-9	NA	TRBD2	TRBJ2-5	TGTGCCAGCAGCTTCCGGGGTACAGCGGGAAGAGAGACCCAGTACTTC	CASSFRGTAGRETQYF
TRBV6-2/TRBV6-3	few	NA	TRBJ2-3	TGTGCCAGCAGCACGGCGGGGAATACGCAGTATTTT	CASSTAGNTQYF
TRBV12-3/TRBV12-4	NA	NA	TRBJ1-1	TGTGCCAGCATCACGGACCAGGAAGCTTTCTTT	CASITDQEAFF
TRBV3-1	medium-sized	NA	TRBJ1-1	TGTGCCAGCAGCCTCCACCCAGAGGAGACTGAAGCTTTCTTT	CASSLHPEETEAFF
TRBV28	NA	NA	TRBJ1-3	TGTGCCAGCAGTTCGACCCTACAAGGACATCGCTCTGGAAACACCATATATTTT	CASSSTLQGHRSGNTIYF
TRBV6-5	NA	NA	TRBJ2-7	TGTGCCAGCAGCCGTAGTCTGTCCTACGAGCAGTACTTC	CASSRSLSYEQYF
TRBV18	NA	TRBD1	TRBJ1-6	TGTGCCAGCTCACCAGGACAGGGAGACCTTTCACCCCTCCACTTT	CASSPGQGDLSPLHF
TRBV4-1	few	NA	TRBJ2-7	TGCGCCAGCAGCCAGGTGGTGCAGGGACGATCCTACGAGCAGTACTTC	CASSQVVQGRSYEQYF
TRBV5-6	once	NA	TRBJ2-6	TGTGCCAGCAGCTCAATCGTCGGCTCTGGGGCCAACGTCCTGACTTTC	CASSSIVGSGANVLTF
TRBV20-1	medium-sized	NA	TRBJ1-2	TGCAGTGCTAACCTAAACTATGGCTACACCTTC	CSANLNYGYTF
TRBV11-3	NA	NA	TRBJ2-1	TGTGCCAGCAGCCTTCTGAGGGGCGATGAGCAGTTCTTC	CASSLLRGDEQFF
TRBV5-1	few	NA	TRBJ2-2	TGCGCCAGCAGCCCCGGAACCAGGAACACCGGGGAGCTGTTTTTT	CASSPGTRNTGELFF
TRBV19	many	TRBD1	TRBJ1-2	TGTGCCAGTACCTTGGGACAGGGTAACTATGGCTACACCTTC	CASTLGQGNYGYTF
TRBV28	NA	TRBD1	TRBJ2-1	TGTGCCAGTGGACAGGTAGGGGGTGAGCAGTCCTTC	CASGQVGGEQSF
TRBV11-2	medium-sized	TRBD2	TRBJ2-1	TGTGCCAGCAGCCAAGGACTAGCGGGGGGGCCCGTCAATGAGCAGTTCTTC	CASSQGLAGGPVNEQFF
TRBV7-2	NA	NA	TRBJ2-5	TGTGCCAGCAGCTTAGACAGGGCCGAGACCCAGTACTTC	CASSLDRAETQYF
TRBV4-1	medium-sized	TRBD2	TRBJ2-3	TGCGCCAGCAGCCAAGATCCGGGGACTAGCGGGGGTTTTGAGACGCAGTATTTT	CASSQDPGTSGGFETQYF
TRBV6-5	many	TRBD1	TRBJ1-2	TGTGCCAGCAGTTCACCGGGACAGGGGGCGGAGGATGGCTACACCTTC	CASSSPGQGAEDGYTF
TRBV5-1	few	TRBD1	TRBJ1-6	TGCGCCAGCAGCTCCGCGGGACAGGGGGCAAATTCACCCCTCCACTTT	CASSSAGQGANSPLHF
TRBV6-2/TRBV6-3	NA	TRBD2	TRBJ2-2	TGTGCCAGCAGTCATCGGACTAGTTGGAGTGACGGGGAGCTGTTTTTT	CASSHRTSWSDGELFF
TRBV5-4	many	NA	TRBJ2-1	TGTGCCAGCAGCTTCCGGACGGGCAGGGCGTTCTTC	CASSFRTGRAFF
TRBV6-2/TRBV6-3	medium-sized	NA	TRBJ2-7	TGTGCCAGCACTTCCGATATGGGCTACGAGCAGTACTTC	CASTSDMGYEQYF
TRBV19	NA	NA	TRBJ1-5	TGTGCCAGTAGTGGGGCAGCTAACAATCAGCCCCAGCATTTT	CASSGAANNQPQHF
TRBV29-1	NA	NA	TRBJ2-1	TGCAGCGTTGCGGAGGCTAGCTCCCACAATGAGCAGTTCTTC	CSVAEASSHNEQFF
TRBV6-5	medium-sized	NA	TRBJ2-1	TGTGCCAGCAGTTACTATGGGGGGGAGCAGTTCTTC	CASSYYGGEQFF
TRBV13	medium-sized	NA	TRBJ2-3	TGTGCCAGCAGCTTAGGTGCAGCCGCAGATACGCAGTATTTT	CASSLGAAADTQYF
TRBV12-3/TRBV12-4	few	NA	TRBJ1-6	TGTGCCAGCAGTGGGGGGGTTTTGCCAGGAATCGGTAATTCACCCCTCCACTTT	CASSGGVLPGIGNSPLHF
TRBV5-1	NA	NA	TRBJ1-4	TGCGCCGGCAGCTTTGGGCGTCAGGTGGATGAAAAACTGTTTTTT	CAGSFGRQVDEKLFF
TRBV12-3/TRBV12-4	few	NA	TRBJ1-3	TGTGCCAGCAGTTTAGGACTTTTCCTCTCTGGAAACACCATATATTTT	CASSLGLFLSGNTIYF